One and the same sample provided the 30 T cell receptor beta chains below, sequenced in a study of T cells in Graves' hyperthyroidism and ophthalmopathy. Amplified TCR beta CDR3 regions derived from RNA transcripts. Using the HTBI primer set, a first-round RT-PCR was run on the TCR CDR3. TCRdb reprocessed the multiplex PCR reads with MiXCR, giving one entry per CDR3 protein. The table includes some 600,000 distinct CDR3 sequences, about 15% detected once. Material: blood. Receptors originate from a woman aged 25 to 39 with Graves' hyperthyroidism that later progressed to Graves' ophthalmopathy.

This clonotype has a count of ten or more. The V and J genes are TRBV6-1 and TRBJ1-2; tentatively, D is TRBD1 (5 bases). This CDR3 spans 15 amino acids. The germline V and J ends were trimmed by 1 base and 4 bases, with 13 bases remaining between them. Per germline, CDR1 MNHNS and CDR2 SASEGT. The CDR3 spells CASSEEGNLVYGYTF. In DNA form, the CDR3 reads TGTGCCAGCAGTGAAGAGGGGAATTTGGTCTATGGCTACACCTTC.

The V and J genes are TRBV3-1 and TRBJ2-6; D gene uncertain. The CDR3 sequence is 19 residues long. Germline values: CDR1 LGHDT, CDR2 YNNKEL (reference sequence). V lost 2 bases and J lost 0, with 17 bases in between. The CDR3: CASSQPAFHGSSGANVLTF. CDR3 nucleotide sequence: TGTGCCAGCAGCCAACCCGCTTTCCACGGCTCCTCTGGGGCCAACGTCCTGACTTTC.

This clonotype has at least ten counts. The V call is TRBV13, the J call TRBJ2-3, with 9 positions matching TRBD1. The V gene end was trimmed by 4 bases and the J gene end by 8 bases; junction bases not matched to a gene: 13. The CDR3 extends over 16 amino acids. Germline V gene data show CDR1 as PRHDT and CDR2 as FYEKMQ (reference sequence). DNA of the CDR3: TGTGCCAGCAGCTCACCCCCCGAGACAGGGGGTTTTACGCAGTATTTT. This sequence encodes CASSSPPETGGFTQYF.

This clonotype came up a few times. The V gene is TRBV9, the J gene TRBJ2-3, with D possibly TRBD2 on 5 matching bases. This CDR3 has 14 residues. Germline loops: CDR1 SGDLS, CDR2 YYNGEE. Between the trimmed V and J ends, which lost 4 bases and 0 bases, there was a span of 9 bases. This CDR3 is CASSPRTSTDTQYF. The CDR3 region has the DNA TGTGCCAGCAGCCCTAGGACTAGCACAGATACGCAGTATTTT.

This clonotype was recorded at least ten times. V is TRBV24-1 and J is TRBJ2-7; a possible D gene is TRBD1 (5 bases). The CDR3 is 15 residues long. Trimming removed 4 bases from V and 0 bases from J, with 12 bases in between. CDR1 and CDR2 (germline): KGHDR, SFDVKD. The CDR3 reads CATSESAGPSYEQYF. The CDR3 coding sequence is TGTGCCACCAGTGAATCGGCAGGGCCCTCCTACGAGCAGTACTTC.

The table lists this clonotype with many counts. This chain joins TRBV5-8 and TRBJ1-1; a weak D match, TRBD1 (5 bases). The germline V and J ends were trimmed by 0 bases and 3 bases, with 9 bases remaining between them. Per germline, CDR1 SGHTS and CDR2 YDEGEE. This CDR3 has 14 residues. The DNA for the CDR3 is TGTGCCAGCAGCTTGGTGATGGGGGACACTGAAGCTTTCTTT. This codes for CASSLVMGDTEAFF.

This clonotype appeared many times. This chain uses TRBV12-3 or TRBV12-4 with TRBJ2-5, with 8 bases fitting TRBD2. The ends lost 5 bases at V and 3 bases at J; junction bases unmatched: 11. CDR3 length: 16 amino acids. The CDR3 here is CASSPYLLADEETQYF. CDR3 in DNA: TGTGCCAGCAGTCCTTACCTACTAGCGGACGAAGAGACCCAGTACTTC.

This clonotype occurred many times. The rearrangement joins TRBV14 to TRBJ2-7; D is uncertain. Trimming took off 4 bases at V and 1 base at J, with 17 bases between the two ends. This CDR3 has 16 amino acids. The germline V gene encodes CDR1 SGHDN and CDR2 FVKESK. CDR3 protein: CASSPKQPKGSYEQYF. CDR3 in DNA: TGTGCCAGCAGCCCCAAGCAGCCTAAGGGATCCTACGAGCAGTACTTC. Looking up the rest from reference TRBV14 and TRBJ2-7 gives the full variable domain: EAGVTQFPSHSVIEKGQTVTLRCDPISGHDNLYWYRRVMGKEIKFLLHFVKESKQDESGMPNNRFLAERTGGTYSTLKVQPAELEDSGVYFCASSPKQPKGSYEQYFGPGTRLTVT.

This clonotype has just a few counts. This rearrangement joins TRBV6-1 to TRBJ1-1, with 7 bases lining up with TRBD1. Germline CDR1 reads MNHNS; CDR2 reads SASEGT. J was trimmed by 0 bases and V by 7 bases; bases with no gene match: 5. The CDR3 contains 14 residues. The CDR3: CASTQGQLNTEAFF. CDR3 nucleotide sequence: TGTGCCAGCACCCAGGGACAGTTGAACACTGAAGCTTTCTTT.

This clonotype was observed many times. V usage is TRBV28 and J usage is TRBJ2-7; possibly TRBD1 for D (6 bases). CDR1 is MDHEN, CDR2 SYDVKM, per germline. V dropped 6 bases and J dropped 2 bases, with 14 bases sitting between them. The CDR3 sequence is 14 residues long. CDR3 sequence: CASRLRDNPYEQYF. DNA for the CDR3: TGTGCCAGCAGACTCCGGGACAACCCCTACGAGCAGTACTTC.

As regards this clonotype: It may be a read error: a sequence one base away is much more abundant. The chain combines TRBV5-1 with TRBJ2-3; 11 nucleotides align to TRBD2. Germline CDR1 SGHRS, CDR2 YFSETQ. The CDR3 is 16 amino acids. The CDR3, as DNA: TGCGCCAGCAGCTTGTATAGCGGGAGGGATACAGATACGCACTATTTT. It codes for CASSLYSGRDTDTHYF.

The rearrangement uses TRBV5-6 and TRBJ1-2, with D perhaps matching TRBD1 (5 bases). Deletions cut 3 bases from V and 10 bases from J, with 13 bases between. Germline CDR1 and CDR2: SGHDT and YYEEEE. The CDR3 has 12 residues. CDR3 nucleotide sequence: TGTGCCAGCAGCTCGACAGAACACCCCTACACCTTC. Translating gives CASSSTEHPYTF.

This clonotype occurred many times. This sequence joins TRBV20-1 and TRBJ2-3; TRBD2 might be the D (6 bases). In germline, CDR1 is DFQATT, CDR2 SNEGSKA (reference sequence). This CDR3 spans 15 amino acids. V was shortened by 6 bases and J by 2 bases, with 18 bases between the two germline ends. This CDR3 is CSAVLGAGHTDTQYF. The CDR3 DNA sequence: TGCAGTGCAGTGCTGGGAGCGGGCCACACAGATACGCAGTATTTT.

The chain combines TRBV28 with TRBJ1-5; no clear D gene. The germline V gene encodes CDR1 MDHEN and CDR2 SYDVKM. With 7 bases removed from V and 0 bases from J, the gap between germline ends came to 19 bases. The CDR3 spans 17 residues. The CDR3 DNA follows: TGTGCCAGCACCCTCCGTGGGTTGGGGAATAGCAATCAGCCCCAGCATTTT. It encodes CASTLRGLGNSNQPQHF.

This clonotype was picked up many times. V is TRBV29-1 and J is TRBJ2-5; TRBD1 aligns across 9 bases. V lost 1 base and J lost 5; bases outside the gene matches: 8. The CDR3 sequence is 15 residues long. The V gene's germline CDR1 is SQVTM and CDR2 ANQGSEA. The CDR3: CSVEGTGAIQETQYF. The CDR3 DNA sequence: TGCAGCGTTGAAGGGACAGGGGCCATCCAGGAGACCCAGTACTTC. The full variable domain, in which reference TRBV29-1 and TRBJ2-5 provide the parts outside the CDR3, is SAVISQKPSRDICQRGTSLTIQCQVDSQVTMMFWYRQQPGQSLTLIATANQGSEATYESGFVIDKFPISRPNLTFSTLTVSNMSPEDSSIYLCSVEGTGAIQETQYFGPGTRLLVL.

The gene calls are TRBV2 and TRBJ2-1, with TRBD1 matching over 7 bases. Germline values: CDR1 SNHLY, CDR2 FYNNEI. The CDR3 extends over 17 amino acids. V lost 4 bases to trimming and J lost 6 bases; unmatched junction nucleotides: 15. The CDR3 DNA sequence: TGTGCCAGCAGTGGGGGGCGTTGGGGGACAGCCTCCAATGAGCAGTTCTTC. It specifies CASSGGRWGTASNEQFF. The variable domain in full, completed from reference TRBV2 and TRBJ2-1, reads EPEVTQTPSHQVTQMGQEVILRCVPISNHLYFYWYRQILGQKVEFLVSFYNNEISEKSEIFDDQFSVERPDGSNFTLKIRSTKLEDSAMYFCASSGGRWGTASNEQFFGPGTRLTVL.

This clonotype was recorded at least ten times. This chain links TRBV30 with TRBJ1-5; no reliable D call. This CDR3 has 13 residues. Germline V CDR1 and CDR2: GTSNPN, SVGIG (reference sequence). V lost 1 base and J lost 1, with 5 bases in between. This chain's CDR3 is CAWSEESNQPQHF. CDR3 coding DNA: TGTGCCTGGAGTGAGGAGAGCAATCAGCCCCAGCATTTT.

In this sample, this clonotype turned up many times. This sequence joins TRBV27 and TRBJ2-7; a weak D match, TRBD2 (6 bases). V was clipped by 2 bases and J by 9 bases, with 14 bases between them. The germline gives CDR1 MNHEY, CDR2 SMNVEV (reference sequence). This CDR3 spans 13 amino acids. The DNA of the CDR3 is TGTGCCAGCAGTTTACAGGGACTGCCGGGGCAGTACTTC. Its protein is CASSLQGLPGQYF.

V is TRBV20-1 and J is TRBJ1-2; unclear D gene. With 1 base removed from V and 4 bases from J, the gap between germline ends came to 10 bases. CDR1 is DFQATT, CDR2 SNEGSKA, per germline (reference sequence). The CDR3 totals 13 residues. Written as DNA, the CDR3 is TGCAGTGCTAGAGTTCGAGACACCTATGGCTACACCTTC. It yields the protein CSARVRDTYGYTF.

This clonotype was seen at least ten times. The CDR3 DNA reads as TGTGCCAGCACTCCCCTTCGGGATACTGAAGCTTTCTTT. Its translation: CASTPLRDTEAFF. This rearrangement joins TRBV28 to TRBJ1-1; D gene ambiguous. Germline CDR1 and CDR2: MDHEN and SYDVKM. Trimming removed 7 bases from V and 5 bases from J, with 14 bases in between. This CDR3 has 13 residues.

This clonotype was seen repeatedly, ten times or more. The chain joins TRBV24-1 to TRBJ2-1; D unresolved. CDR1 and CDR2 (germline): KGHDR, SFDVKD. CDR3 length: 15 amino acids. V was clipped by 3 bases and J by 5 bases, with 13 bases between them. The CDR3 sequence is CATSDLFPRDNEQFF. The CDR3 DNA is TGTGCCACCAGTGATCTATTTCCCCGCGACAATGAGCAGTTCTTC.

This clonotype was picked up many times. The chain couples TRBV20-1 to TRBJ2-3; D remains unclear. Germline CDR1 and CDR2: DFQATT and SNEGSKA (reference sequence). V gave up 0 bases and J gave up 6 bases, with 10 bases separating them. The CDR3 covers 13 residues. The CDR3 region has the DNA TGCAGTGCTAGAGAACTACTCCAGGATACGCAGTATTTT. Encoded protein: CSARELLQDTQYF.

About this clonotype itself: A much more abundant neighbour one base away suggests this may be a read error. This sequence joins TRBV28 and TRBJ2-2, with D possibly TRBD2 on 5 matching bases. Trimming removed 10 bases from V and 1 base from J, with 10 bases in between. Germline V gene lookup returns CDR1 MDHEN and CDR2 SYDVKM. The CDR3 consists of 13 residues. Here the CDR3 DNA reads TGTGCCATCGCACGGGGGAACACCGGGGAGCTGTTTTTT. It codes for CAIARGNTGELFF.

This clonotype was observed many times. This chain joins TRBV6-5 and TRBJ1-5; TRBD1 is a possible D gene (5 bases). The CDR3 spans 18 residues. V was cut by 0 bases and J by 0 bases, with 15 bases left in between. Germline V gene lookup returns CDR1 MNHEY and CDR2 SVGAGI. DNA for the CDR3: TGTGCCAGCAGTTACTCGATCTGGGGCGCAGATAGCAATCAGCCCCAGCATTTT. Translation: CASSYSIWGADSNQPQHF.

This clonotype was picked up a small number of times. This chain links TRBV7-2 with TRBJ2-2; TRBD1 might be the D (5 bases). Germline CDR1 and CDR2: SGHTA and FQGNSA. V was pared by 2 bases and J by 3 bases, with 10 bases between. The CDR3 totals 15 residues. The CDR3 spells CASSLQTRDTGELFF. The CDR3 DNA follows: TGTGCCAGCAGCTTACAGACCAGGGACACCGGGGAGCTGTTTTTT.

The chain employs TRBV24-1 and TRBJ2-2; 7 nucleotides line up with TRBD1. Per the germline V gene, CDR1 is KGHDR and CDR2 is SFDVKD. This CDR3 has 15 amino acids. J was trimmed by 5 bases and V by 3 bases; bases with no gene match: 5. The CDR3 sequence is CATSDGQVVTGELFF. The CDR3 DNA sequence: TGTGCCACCAGTGATGGACAGGTAGTGACCGGGGAGCTGTTTTTT.

In its sample, this clonotype was seen many times. The genes are TRBV30 and TRBJ2-7; TRBD2 aligns across 14 bases. Germline values: CDR1 GTSNPN, CDR2 SVGIG (reference sequence). V gave up 1 base and J gave up 3 bases; unmatched junction bases: 8. The CDR3 runs to 17 residues. The CDR3 is CAWSAMRTSGRIYEQYF. CDR3 in DNA: TGTGCCTGGAGTGCGATGCGGACTAGCGGGAGGATCTACGAGCAGTACTTC.

This clonotype was seen repeatedly, ten times or more. The chain employs TRBV28 and TRBJ2-5, with 7 positions matching TRBD2. J was trimmed by 5 bases and V by 7 bases; bases with no gene match: 10. Germline lookup yields CDR1 MDHEN and CDR2 SYDVKM. The CDR3 sequence is 14 residues long. CDR3 amino acids: CASTWGGARETQYF. CDR3 coding DNA: TGTGCCAGCACCTGGGGAGGGGCTCGGGAGACCCAGTACTTC.

This clonotype was counted ten times or more. This chain uses TRBV6-1 with TRBJ1-2, with D maybe TRBD1 (5 bases). The germline V and J ends were trimmed by 2 bases and 10 bases, with 17 bases remaining between them. The germline V gene encodes CDR1 MNHNS and CDR2 SASEGT. The length of the CDR3 is 14 residues. The CDR3 is CASSESPRVEVYTF. The CDR3 nucleotides are TGTGCCAGCAGTGAAAGCCCCAGGGTCGAGGTCTACACCTTC.

V is TRBV29-1 and J is TRBJ2-1, with 10 bases lining up with TRBD2. Trimming cost V 7 bases and J 1 base; bases outside gene matches: 10. From germline, CDR1 is SQVTM and CDR2 ANQGSEA. This CDR3 region has 16 residues. CDR3 amino acids: CSGEGLAGVSYNEQFF. CDR3 nucleotide sequence: TGCAGCGGAGAGGGGCTAGCGGGAGTTTCCTACAATGAGCAGTTCTTC.